This TCR beta chain was retrieved from a study of blood T cell repertoires in COVID-19. Unmatched junction bases numbered 6, after V lost 5 bases and J lost 3 bases. Germline CDR1 is MNHEY and CDR2 is SVGEGT. The CDR3 has 15 amino acids. Assay used: immunoSEQ multiplex PCR; TCRdb lists only in-frame clones, some missing. Of about 250,000 clones in the sample, more than 65% were seen once. This chain links TRBV6-2 or TRBV6-3 with TRBJ2-5, with 10 bases that match TRBD2. The receptor comes from a person between 65 and 80 years old with COVID-19, enrolled during active disease. The sample consisted of peripheral blood. As DNA, the CDR3 is TGTGCCAGCAGTCAGCGGGGGGGCTACGAAGAGACCCAGTACTTC. This translates into CASSQRGGYEETQYF.